The 17 T cell receptor beta chains below come from one sample, sequenced in a study of T cell clonotyping in hematopoietic cell transplantation. Assay: immunoSEQ multiplex PCR; the TCRdb copy retains only in-frame clones and omits some. This sample has some 5,500 clones, with about 80% found just once. The sequencing used peripheral blood mononuclear cells, collected 30 days after allogeneic stem cell transplant. Source of these receptors: a male patient aged 55-69 years who had an allogeneic stem cell transplant from an unrelated donor, so the T cells may come from the graft donor. Some clones in this sample may be carry-over from other donors' samples.

V gene TRBV4-1 combines with J gene TRBJ1-4; D uncertain. V was cut by 4 bases and J by 3 bases, with 12 bases left in between. The CDR3 extends over 15 amino acids. Looked up from germline, CDR1 is MGHRA and CDR2 is YSYEKL. This CDR3 reads CASSPLQQPNEKLFF. DNA for the CDR3: TGCGCCAGCAGCCCTCTACAACAACCTAATGAAAAACTGTTTTTT.

By share, this clone ranks as large. The chain has TRBV11-2 and TRBJ2-3, with TRBD2 matching 9 bases. Germline CDR1 reads SGHAT; CDR2 reads FQNNGV. CDR3 length equals 19 residues. Trimming at V came to 2 bases and at J to 7 bases, leaving 19 bases not matched to a gene. The CDR3 region is CASSLITVRASGMLNTQYF. The CDR3 coding sequence is TGTGCCAGCAGCTTAATCACGGTTAGGGCTAGCGGGATGCTGAATACGCAGTATTTT. The full variable domain, in which reference TRBV11-2 and TRBJ2-3 provide the parts outside the CDR3, is EAGVAQSPRYKIIEKRQSVAFWCNPISGHATLYWYQQILGQGPKLLIQFQNNGVVDDSQLPKDRFSAERLKGVDSTLKIQPAKLEDSAVYLCASSLITVRASGMLNTQYFGPGTRLTVL.

The V call is TRBV15, the J call TRBJ2-7; 12 nucleotides line up with TRBD1. V lost 3 bases, J lost 6 bases, and 3 bases stayed unmatched. The CDR3 has 14 amino acids. Germline V gene sequence: CDR1 LNHNV, CDR2 YYDKDF (reference sequence). DNA of the CDR3: TGTGCCACCAGCAGGGGACAGGGGGCGTTCGAGCAGTACTTC. It yields the protein CATSRGQGAFEQYF.

This clone was seen only a few times. The rearrangement uses TRBV5-1 and TRBJ2-2; 10 bases align to TRBD2. Germline CDR1 SGHRS, CDR2 YFSETQ. Unmatched junction bases numbered 5, after V lost 4 bases and J lost 5 bases. The CDR3 is made up of 15 amino acids. This chain's CDR3 is CASSPSGRGTGELFF. The CDR3 DNA follows: TGCGCCAGCAGCCCGAGCGGGAGGGGGACCGGGGAGCTGTTTTTT.

The V call is TRBV19, the J call TRBJ2-5; 8 bases are shared with TRBD2. The CDR3 contains 13 residues. Germline loops: CDR1 LNHDA, CDR2 SQIVND (reference sequence). V lost 8 bases to trimming and J lost 4 bases; unmatched junction nucleotides: 6. CDR3 in DNA: TGTGCCAGTGGAGCGGGGGCGGGAGAGACCCAGTACTTC. Translating it yields CASGAGAGETQYF.

The V gene is TRBV5-1, the J gene TRBJ2-7, with 7 bases lining up with TRBD1. There are 13 residues in the CDR3. J lost 6 bases, V lost 2 bases, and 5 bases had no gene match. Germline CDR1 is SGHRS and CDR2 is YFSETQ. CDR3 region: CASSLVDRAEQYF. Here the CDR3 DNA reads TGCGCCAGCAGCTTAGTCGACAGGGCCGAGCAGTACTTC.

This chain connects TRBV10-1 to TRBJ2-1; possible D gene TRBD1, 5 bases. CDR1 and CDR2 from the germline V gene are WNHNN and SYGVQD (reference sequence). The germline V and J ends were trimmed by 3 bases and 3 bases, with 6 bases remaining between them. The CDR3 contains 13 residues. The CDR3 region is CASSEGDYNEQFF. CDR3 DNA: TGCGCCAGCAGTGAAGGGGACTACAATGAGCAGTTCTTC.

V is TRBV2 and J is TRBJ2-7, with D hard to call. Germline V lookup: CDR1 SNHLY, CDR2 FYNNEI. CDR3 length equals 11 residues. Trimming took off 3 bases at V and 6 bases at J, with 6 bases between the two ends. The chain's CDR3 is CASSDGIEQYF. In nucleotides, the CDR3 is TGTGCCAGCAGTGATGGTATCGAGCAGTACTTC.

This sequence joins TRBV19 and TRBJ1-2; TRBD1 aligns across 8 bases. Trimming removed 3 bases from V and 8 bases from J; junction bases left unmatched: 17. The CDR3 consists of 17 residues. The germline gives CDR1 LNHDA, CDR2 SQIVND (reference sequence). This chain's CDR3 is CASSILPQGAGVRGYTF. DNA for the CDR3: TGTGCCAGTAGTATCCTTCCGCAGGGGGCCGGAGTGAGAGGCTACACCTTC.

This clone is medium-sized in the sample. The chain is built from TRBV7-9 and TRBJ1-2; 10 bases agree with TRBD1. This CDR3 is 14 amino acids long. Germline-derived CDR1 and CDR2 are SEHNR and FQNEAQ (reference sequence). V was pared by 7 bases and J by 4 bases, with 6 bases of the junction left unmatched. CDR3 amino acids: CASTRQGASYGYTF. DNA of the CDR3: TGTGCCAGCACCAGACAGGGGGCGAGCTATGGCTACACCTTC.

The rearrangement joins TRBV6-5 to TRBJ1-1, with a weak D call TRBD1 (5 bases). Germline V CDR1 and CDR2: MNHEY, SVGAGI. The CDR3 loop spans 15 amino acids. V lost 3 bases and J lost 7, with 18 bases in between. The CDR3 region has the DNA TGTGCCAGCAGTTATTTTCCGGGAAGGGGTAATGAAGCTTTCTTT. This translates into CASSYFPGRGNEAFF.

The chain is built from TRBV18 and TRBJ1-4, with TRBD1 as a possible D gene (6 bases). CDR3 length: 14 amino acids. Looked up from germline, CDR1 is KGHSH and CDR2 is LQKENI. Trimming left V 2 bases short and J 5 bases short, with 9 bases between. CDR3: CASSPDRTNEKLFF. The CDR3 DNA reads TGTGCCAGCTCACCAGACAGGACCAATGAAAAACTGTTTTTT.

J is TRBJ2-1 and V is TRBV7-8; D remains unclear. The CDR3 is made up of 15 amino acids. Germline V gives CDR1 SGHVS, CDR2 FQNEAQ. Trimming removed 1 base from V and 3 bases from J, with 10 bases in between. This chain's CDR3 is CASSLGRGSYNEQFF. DNA of the CDR3: TGTGCCAGCAGCTTAGGTCGAGGTAGCTACAATGAGCAGTTCTTC.

This clone was recorded once. The chain employs TRBV30 and TRBJ2-2; D perhaps matches TRBD2 (6 bases). Trimming cost V 2 bases and J 6 bases, with 10 bases left between them. Germline loops: CDR1 GTSNPN, CDR2 SVGIG (reference sequence). This CDR3 is 13 amino acids long. This CDR3 is CAWSWEDPGELFF. The CDR3 DNA follows: TGTGCCTGGAGTTGGGAGGATCCCGGGGAGCTGTTTTTT.

The chain joins TRBV7-2 to TRBJ2-7; D may be TRBD1 (6 bases). Trimming removed 5 bases from V and 10 bases from J, with 18 bases in between. The CDR3 consists of 13 residues. The germline V gene has CDR1 SGHTA and CDR2 FQGNSA. CDR3 in amino acids: CASSMGGYRDQYF. The CDR3 region has the DNA TGTGCCAGCAGCATGGGTGGGTACAGGGACCAGTACTTC.

This chain links TRBV4-3 with TRBJ2-5; D may be TRBD1 (6 bases). The CDR3 extends over 14 amino acids. Germline CDR1 LGHNA, CDR2 YSLEER. The V end lost 4 bases, the J end lost 1 base, and 10 bases lay between the germline ends. For the CDR3, the DNA is TGCGCCAGCAGCCCCGGACAGATCCAAGAGACCCAGTACTTC. The encoded protein is CASSPGQIQETQYF.

This clone was counted between two and nine times. This CDR3 is CASSLAGVPNSPLHF. Written as DNA, the CDR3 is TGTGCCAGCAGTTTAGCCGGGGTTCCTAATTCACCCCTCCACTTT. This rearrangement joins TRBV27 to TRBJ1-6; D remains unclear. With 2 bases removed from V and 6 bases from J, the gap between germline ends came to 11 bases. The germline gives CDR1 MNHEY, CDR2 SMNVEV (reference sequence). CDR3 length: 15 residues.